This T cell receptor beta chain was recovered during a study of human versus mouse CDR3 diversity and MHC coevolution. Regarding the study as a whole: iCHAO1 estimated the human TCR beta repertoire at 1.6 million or so clonotypes. Mice had fewer CDR3 deletions and insertions than humans on average.

About this clone itself: No antigen is known for it.

J lost 11 bases, V lost 4 bases, and 19 bases had no gene match. Germline loops: CDR1 SGHNT, CDR2 YYREEE (reference sequence). The CDR3 runs 16 residues. The table came from immunoSEQ multiplex PCR; TCRdb's copy has only in-frame clones and leaves some out. The sample consists of 45,000 to 75,000 clones, 90% to 95% of them appearing once. The sequencing sample was made of naive CD4+ T cells from blood. Subset noted: CD45RO-negative CD62L-positive naive CD4 T cells. The source is a person aged 60 to 70 in good health. The chain combines TRBV5-4 with TRBJ2-5; 8 bases are shared with TRBD1. The CDR3: CASSEDRGQAVWEQYF. The CDR3 region has the DNA TGTGCCAGCAGCGAGGATCGGGGACAGGCTGTCTGGGAGCAGTACTTC.